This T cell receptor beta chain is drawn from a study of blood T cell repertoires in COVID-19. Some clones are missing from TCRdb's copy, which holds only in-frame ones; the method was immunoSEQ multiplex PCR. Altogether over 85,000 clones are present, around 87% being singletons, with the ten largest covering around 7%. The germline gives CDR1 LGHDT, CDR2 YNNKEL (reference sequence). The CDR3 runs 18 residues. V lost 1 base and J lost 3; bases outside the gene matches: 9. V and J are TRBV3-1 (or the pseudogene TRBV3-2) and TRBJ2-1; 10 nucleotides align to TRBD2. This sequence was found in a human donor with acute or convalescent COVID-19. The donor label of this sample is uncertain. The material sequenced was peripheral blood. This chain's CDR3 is CASSQGLGRTSGYNEQFF. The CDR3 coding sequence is TGTGCCAGCAGCCAAGGATTAGGGCGGACTAGCGGCTACAATGAGCAGTTCTTC.